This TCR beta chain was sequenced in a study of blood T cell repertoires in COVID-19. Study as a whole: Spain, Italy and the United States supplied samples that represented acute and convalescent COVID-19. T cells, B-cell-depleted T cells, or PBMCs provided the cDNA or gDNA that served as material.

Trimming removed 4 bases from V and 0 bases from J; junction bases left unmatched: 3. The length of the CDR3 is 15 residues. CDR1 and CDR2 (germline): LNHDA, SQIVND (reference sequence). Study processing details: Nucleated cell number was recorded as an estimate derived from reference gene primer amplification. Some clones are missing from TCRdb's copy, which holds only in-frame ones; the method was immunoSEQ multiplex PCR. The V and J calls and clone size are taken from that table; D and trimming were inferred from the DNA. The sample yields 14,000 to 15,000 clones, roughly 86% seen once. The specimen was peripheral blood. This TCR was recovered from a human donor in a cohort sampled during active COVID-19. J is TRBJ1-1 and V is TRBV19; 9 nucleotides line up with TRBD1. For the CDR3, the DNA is TGTGCCAGTAGTAAAGGACAGGGGCTGAACACTGAAGCTTTCTTT. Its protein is CASSKGQGLNTEAFF.